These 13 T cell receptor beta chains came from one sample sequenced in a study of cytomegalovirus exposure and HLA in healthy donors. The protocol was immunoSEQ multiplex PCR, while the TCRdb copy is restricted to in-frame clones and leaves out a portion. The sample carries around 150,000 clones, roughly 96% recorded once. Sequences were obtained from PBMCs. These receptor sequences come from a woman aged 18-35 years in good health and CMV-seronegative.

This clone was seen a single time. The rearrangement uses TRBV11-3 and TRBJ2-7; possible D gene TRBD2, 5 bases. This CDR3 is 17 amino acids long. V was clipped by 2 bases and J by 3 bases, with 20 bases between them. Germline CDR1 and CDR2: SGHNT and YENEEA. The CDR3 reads CASSLYPPLGLYYEQYF. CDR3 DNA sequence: TGTGCCAGCAGCTTATACCCCCCCCTTGGACTTTACTACGAGCAGTACTTC.

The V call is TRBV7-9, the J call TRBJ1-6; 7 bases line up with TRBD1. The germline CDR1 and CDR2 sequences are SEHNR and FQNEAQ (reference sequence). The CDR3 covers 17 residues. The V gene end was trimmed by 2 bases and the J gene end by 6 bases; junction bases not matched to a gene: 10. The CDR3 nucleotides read TGTGCCAGCAGCTTATGGGGACAGACATCTGTTAATTCACCCCTCCACTTT. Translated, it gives CASSLWGQTSVNSPLHF.

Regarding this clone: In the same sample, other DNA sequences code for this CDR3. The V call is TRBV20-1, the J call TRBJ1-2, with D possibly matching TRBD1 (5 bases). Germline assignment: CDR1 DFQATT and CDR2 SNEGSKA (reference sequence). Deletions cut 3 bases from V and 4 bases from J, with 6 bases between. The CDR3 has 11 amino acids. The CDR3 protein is CSARQGYGYTF. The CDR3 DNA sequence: TGCAGTGCTAGGCAGGGCTATGGCTACACCTTC.

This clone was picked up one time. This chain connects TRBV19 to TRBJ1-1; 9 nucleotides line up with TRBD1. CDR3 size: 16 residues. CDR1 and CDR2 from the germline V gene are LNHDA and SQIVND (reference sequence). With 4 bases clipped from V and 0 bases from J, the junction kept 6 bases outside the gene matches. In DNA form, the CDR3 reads TGTGCCAGTAGTACCAGGACAGGGGACATGAACACTGAAGCTTTCTTT. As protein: CASSTRTGDMNTEAFF.

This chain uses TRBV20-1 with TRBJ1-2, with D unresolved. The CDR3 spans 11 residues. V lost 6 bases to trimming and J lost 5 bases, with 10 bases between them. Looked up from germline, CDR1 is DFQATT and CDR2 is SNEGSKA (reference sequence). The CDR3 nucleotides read TGCAGTGCCGCGGAGCTATATGGCTACACCTTC. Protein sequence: CSAAELYGYTF.

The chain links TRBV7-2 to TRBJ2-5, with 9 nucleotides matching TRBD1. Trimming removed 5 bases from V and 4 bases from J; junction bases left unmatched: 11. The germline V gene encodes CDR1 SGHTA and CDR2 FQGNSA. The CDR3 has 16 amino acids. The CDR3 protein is CASSTSGTGIRETQYF. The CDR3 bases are TGTGCCAGCAGCACCTCCGGGACAGGGATTAGAGAGACCCAGTACTTC.

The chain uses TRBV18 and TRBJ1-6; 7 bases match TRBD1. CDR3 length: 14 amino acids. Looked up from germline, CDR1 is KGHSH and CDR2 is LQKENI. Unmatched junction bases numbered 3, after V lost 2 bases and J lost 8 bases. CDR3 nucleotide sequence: TGTGCCAGCTCACCAGGACAGGTCGATTCACCCCTCCACTTT. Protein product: CASSPGQVDSPLHF.

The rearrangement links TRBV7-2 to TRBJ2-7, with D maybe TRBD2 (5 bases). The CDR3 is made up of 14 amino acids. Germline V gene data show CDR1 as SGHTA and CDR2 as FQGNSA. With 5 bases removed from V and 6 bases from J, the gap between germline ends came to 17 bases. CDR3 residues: CASSTDPRRTEQYF. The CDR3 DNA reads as TGTGCCAGCAGCACCGACCCGCGGAGGACCGAGCAGTACTTC.

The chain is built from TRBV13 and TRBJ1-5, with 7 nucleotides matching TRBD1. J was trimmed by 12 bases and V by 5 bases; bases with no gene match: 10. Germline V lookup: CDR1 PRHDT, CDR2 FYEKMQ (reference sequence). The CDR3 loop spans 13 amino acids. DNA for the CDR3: TGTGCCAGCAGCGTCGGTAGGGGGCGATTCCAGCATTTT. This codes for CASSVGRGRFQHF.

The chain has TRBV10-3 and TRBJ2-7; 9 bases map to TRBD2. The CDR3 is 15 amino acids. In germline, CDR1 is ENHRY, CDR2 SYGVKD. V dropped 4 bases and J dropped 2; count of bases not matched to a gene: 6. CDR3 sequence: CAISATASGAYEQYF. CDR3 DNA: TGTGCCATCAGTGCAACGGCTAGCGGGGCCTACGAGCAGTACTTC.

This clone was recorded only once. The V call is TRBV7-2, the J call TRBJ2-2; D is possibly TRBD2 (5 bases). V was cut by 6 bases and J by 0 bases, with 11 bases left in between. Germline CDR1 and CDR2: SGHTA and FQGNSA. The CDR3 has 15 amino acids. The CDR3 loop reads CASRYGLANTGELFF. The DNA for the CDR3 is TGTGCCAGCAGATACGGACTTGCGAACACCGGGGAGCTGTTTTTT.

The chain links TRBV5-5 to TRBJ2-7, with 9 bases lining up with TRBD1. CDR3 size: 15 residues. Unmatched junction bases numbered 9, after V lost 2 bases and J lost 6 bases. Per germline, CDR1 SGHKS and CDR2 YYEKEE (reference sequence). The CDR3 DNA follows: TGTGCCAGCAGCTTTGTGGGACAGGGACTTGGCGAGCAGTACTTC. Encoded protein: CASSFVGQGLGEQYF.

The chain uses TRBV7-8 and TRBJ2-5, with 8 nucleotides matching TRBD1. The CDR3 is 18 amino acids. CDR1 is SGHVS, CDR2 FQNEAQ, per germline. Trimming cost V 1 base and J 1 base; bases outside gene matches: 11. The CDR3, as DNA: TGTGCCAGCAGCTTAGGCCAGACAGGGGCTAAGTTCCAAGAGACCCAGTACTTC. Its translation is CASSLGQTGAKFQETQYF.